Presented here are 3 T cell receptor beta chains from one specimen sequenced in a study of blood T cell repertoires in COVID-19. Some clones are missing from TCRdb's copy, which holds only in-frame ones; the method was immunoSEQ multiplex PCR. The sample contains approximately 140,000 clones, about 87% of which appear only once. What was sequenced was peripheral blood. The receptors derive from a human donor with COVID-19, enrolled during active disease. The donor label of this sample is uncertain.

This chain connects TRBV6-5 to TRBJ1-4, with D tentatively TRBD1 (5 bases). Germline V CDR1 and CDR2: MNHEY, SVGAGI. Trimming pared 8 bases from V and 2 bases from J, leaving 12 bases between. This CDR3 region has 14 residues. The CDR3 loop reads CASGPQATNEKLFF. The CDR3 DNA reads TGTGCCAGCGGACCACAGGCGACTAATGAAAAACTGTTTTTT.

The rearrangement joins TRBV27 to TRBJ1-1; a weak D match, TRBD1 (5 bases). The CDR3 is 13 amino acids. CDR1 is MNHEY and CDR2 is SMNVEV in the germline V gene (reference sequence). Trimming removed 6 bases from V and 1 base from J, with 9 bases in between. This chain's CDR3 is CASRPQGNTEAFF. The CDR3 DNA reads as TGTGCCAGCAGACCCCAGGGGAACACTGAAGCTTTCTTT.

The rearrangement joins TRBV6-5 to TRBJ2-7; weak D call: TRBD1 (6 bases). Germline assignment: CDR1 MNHEY and CDR2 SVGAGI. V was trimmed by 7 bases and J by 7 bases, leaving 20 bases between them. The CDR3 contains 14 residues. CDR3 sequence: CASNRGQSAGEQYF. CDR3 in DNA: TGTGCCAGCAACCGGGGACAATCGGCTGGGGAGCAGTACTTC.